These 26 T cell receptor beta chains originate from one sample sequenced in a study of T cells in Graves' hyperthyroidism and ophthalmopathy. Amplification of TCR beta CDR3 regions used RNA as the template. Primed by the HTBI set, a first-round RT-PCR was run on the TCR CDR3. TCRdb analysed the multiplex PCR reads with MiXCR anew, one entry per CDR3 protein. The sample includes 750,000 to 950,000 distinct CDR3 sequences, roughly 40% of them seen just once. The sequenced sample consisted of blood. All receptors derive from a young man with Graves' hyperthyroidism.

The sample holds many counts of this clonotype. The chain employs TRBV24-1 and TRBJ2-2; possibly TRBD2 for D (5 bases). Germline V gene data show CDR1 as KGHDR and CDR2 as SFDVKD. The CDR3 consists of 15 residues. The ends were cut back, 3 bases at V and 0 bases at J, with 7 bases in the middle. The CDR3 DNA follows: TGTGCCACCAGTGATCCCGGGACGAACACCGGGGAGCTGTTTTTT. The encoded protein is CATSDPGTNTGELFF.

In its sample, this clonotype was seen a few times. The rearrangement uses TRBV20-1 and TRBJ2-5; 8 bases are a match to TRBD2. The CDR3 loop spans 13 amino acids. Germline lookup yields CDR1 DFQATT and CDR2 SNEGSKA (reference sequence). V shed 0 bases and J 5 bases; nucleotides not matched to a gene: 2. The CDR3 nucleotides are TGCAGTGCTAGAGAGGGGACTAGTGAGACCCAGTACTTC. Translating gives CSAREGTSETQYF.

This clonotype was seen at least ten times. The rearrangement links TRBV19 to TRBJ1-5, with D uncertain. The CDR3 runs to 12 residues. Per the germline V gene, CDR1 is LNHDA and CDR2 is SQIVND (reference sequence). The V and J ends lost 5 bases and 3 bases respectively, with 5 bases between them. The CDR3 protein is CASSPYNQPQHF. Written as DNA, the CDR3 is TGTGCCAGTAGTCCCTACAATCAGCCCCAGCATTTT.

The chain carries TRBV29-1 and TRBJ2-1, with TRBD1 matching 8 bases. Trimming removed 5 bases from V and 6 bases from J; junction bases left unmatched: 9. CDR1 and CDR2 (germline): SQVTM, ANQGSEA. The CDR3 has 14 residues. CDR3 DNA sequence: TGCAGCGTTCCCGGCAGGGGGCATGGCAATGAGCAGTTCTTC. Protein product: CSVPGRGHGNEQFF.

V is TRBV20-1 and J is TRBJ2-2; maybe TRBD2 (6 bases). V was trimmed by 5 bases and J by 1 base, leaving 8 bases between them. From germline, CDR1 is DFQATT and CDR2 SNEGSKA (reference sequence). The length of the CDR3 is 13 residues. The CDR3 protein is CSADSGNTGELFF. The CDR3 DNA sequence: TGCAGTGCTGATAGCGGGAACACCGGGGAGCTGTTTTTT.

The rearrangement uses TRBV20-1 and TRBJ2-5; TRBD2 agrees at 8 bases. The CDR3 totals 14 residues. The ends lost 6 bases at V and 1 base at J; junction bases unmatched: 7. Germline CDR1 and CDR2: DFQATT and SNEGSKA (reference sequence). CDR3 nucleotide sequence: TGCAGTGCCCCGCTCGGGACTAGCCAAGAGACCCAGTACTTC. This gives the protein CSAPLGTSQETQYF.

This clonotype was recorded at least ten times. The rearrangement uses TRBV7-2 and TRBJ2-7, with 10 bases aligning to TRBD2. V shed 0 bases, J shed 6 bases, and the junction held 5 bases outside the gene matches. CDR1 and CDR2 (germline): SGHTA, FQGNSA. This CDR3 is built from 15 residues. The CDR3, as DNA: TGTGCCAGCAGCTTAGCCCTAGCGGGAGTGGGCGAGCAGTACTTC. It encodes CASSLALAGVGEQYF.

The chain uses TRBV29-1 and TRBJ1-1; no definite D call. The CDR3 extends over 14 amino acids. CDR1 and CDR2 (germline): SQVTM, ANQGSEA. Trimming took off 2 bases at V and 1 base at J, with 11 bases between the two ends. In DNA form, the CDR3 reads TGCAGCGTTGAACAATTGGGAGGGAACACTGAAGCTTTCTTT. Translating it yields CSVEQLGGNTEAFF. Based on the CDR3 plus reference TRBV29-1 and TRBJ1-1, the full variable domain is SAVISQKPSRDICQRGTSLTIQCQVDSQVTMMFWYRQQPGQSLTLIATANQGSEATYESGFVIDKFPISRPNLTFSTLTVSNMSPEDSSIYLCSVEQLGGNTEAFFGQGTRLTVV.

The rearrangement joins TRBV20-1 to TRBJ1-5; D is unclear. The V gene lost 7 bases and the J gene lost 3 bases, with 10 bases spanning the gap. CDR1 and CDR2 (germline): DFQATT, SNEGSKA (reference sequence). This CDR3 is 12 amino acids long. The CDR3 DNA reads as TGCAGTGATCTGCAGGCCAATCAGCCCCAGCATTTT. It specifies CSDLQANQPQHF.

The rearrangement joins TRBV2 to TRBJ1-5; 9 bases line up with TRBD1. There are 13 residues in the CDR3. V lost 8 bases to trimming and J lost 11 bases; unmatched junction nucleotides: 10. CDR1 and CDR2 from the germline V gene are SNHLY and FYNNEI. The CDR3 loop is CASENRGPATQHF. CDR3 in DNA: TGTGCCAGCGAGAACAGGGGGCCCGCGACCCAGCATTTT.

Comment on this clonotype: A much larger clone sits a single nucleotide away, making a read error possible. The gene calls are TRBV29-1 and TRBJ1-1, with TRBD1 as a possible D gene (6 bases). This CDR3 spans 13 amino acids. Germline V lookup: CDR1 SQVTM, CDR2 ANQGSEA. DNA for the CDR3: TGCAGCGTGGGTAAGGGGGATTCCCGTGAAACTTTCTTT. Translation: CSVGKGDSRETFF.

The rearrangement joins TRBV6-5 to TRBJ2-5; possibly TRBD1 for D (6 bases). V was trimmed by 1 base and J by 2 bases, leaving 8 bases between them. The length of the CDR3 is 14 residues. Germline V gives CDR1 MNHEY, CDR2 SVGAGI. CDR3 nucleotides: TGTGCCAGCAGTTACTTTGGACAGCAAGAGACCCAGTACTTC. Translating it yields CASSYFGQQETQYF.

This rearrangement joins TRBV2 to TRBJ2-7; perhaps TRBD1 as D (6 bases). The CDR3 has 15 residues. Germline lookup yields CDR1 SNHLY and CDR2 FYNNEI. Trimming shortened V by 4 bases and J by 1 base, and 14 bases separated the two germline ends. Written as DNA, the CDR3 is TGTGCCAGCAGTGCTATCCGGGACACTTCCTACGAGCAGTACTTC. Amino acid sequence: CASSAIRDTSYEQYF.

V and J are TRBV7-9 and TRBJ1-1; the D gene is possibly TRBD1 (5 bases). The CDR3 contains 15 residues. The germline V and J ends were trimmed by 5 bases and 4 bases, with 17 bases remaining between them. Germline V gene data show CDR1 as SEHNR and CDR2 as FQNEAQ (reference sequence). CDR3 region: CASSQAGYVATEAFF. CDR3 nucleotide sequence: TGTGCCAGCAGCCAAGCAGGGTATGTCGCCACTGAAGCTTTCTTT.

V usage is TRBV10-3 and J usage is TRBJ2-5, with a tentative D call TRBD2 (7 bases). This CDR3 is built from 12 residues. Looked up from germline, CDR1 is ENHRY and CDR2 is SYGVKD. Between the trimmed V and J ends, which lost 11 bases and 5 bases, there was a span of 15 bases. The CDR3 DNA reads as TGTGCCTTAGGGGGGGCCGGGGAGACCCAGTACTTC. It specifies CALGGAGETQYF.

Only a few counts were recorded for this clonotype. The CDR3 loop is CASRETWGQYF. The DNA for the CDR3 is TGTGCCAGCAGGGAGACTTGGGGGCAGTACTTC. The chain carries TRBV6-5 and TRBJ2-7; D gene unclear. The CDR3 length is 11 residues. V dropped 6 bases and J dropped 9 bases, with 12 bases sitting between them. Germline V gene data show CDR1 as MNHEY and CDR2 as SVGAGI.

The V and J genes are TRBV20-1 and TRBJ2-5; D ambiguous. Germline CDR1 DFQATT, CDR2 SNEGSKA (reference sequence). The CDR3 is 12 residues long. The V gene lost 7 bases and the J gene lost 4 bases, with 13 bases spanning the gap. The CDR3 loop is CSGCGMGETQYF. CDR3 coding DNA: TGCAGTGGGTGCGGAATGGGAGAGACCCAGTACTTC.

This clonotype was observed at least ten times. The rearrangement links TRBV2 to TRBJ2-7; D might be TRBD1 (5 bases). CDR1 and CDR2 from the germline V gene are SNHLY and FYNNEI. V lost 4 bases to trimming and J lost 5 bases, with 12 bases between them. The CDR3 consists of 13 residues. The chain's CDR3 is CASSGQGTHEQYF. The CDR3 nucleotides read TGTGCCAGCAGTGGCCAGGGTACCCACGAGCAGTACTTC.

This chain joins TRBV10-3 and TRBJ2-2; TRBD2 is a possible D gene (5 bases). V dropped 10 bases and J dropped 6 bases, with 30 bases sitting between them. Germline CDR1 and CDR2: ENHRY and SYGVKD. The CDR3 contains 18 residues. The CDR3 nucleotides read TGTGCCAGTTGGGCGTGGGAGCCTGCTTCTGTAGTTGCCGGGGAGCTGTTTTTT. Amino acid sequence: CASWAWEPASVVAGELFF.

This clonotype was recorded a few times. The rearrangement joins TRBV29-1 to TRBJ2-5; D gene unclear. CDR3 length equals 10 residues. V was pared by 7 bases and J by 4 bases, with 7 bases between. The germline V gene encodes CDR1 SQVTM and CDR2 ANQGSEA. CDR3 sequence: CSAGSETQYF. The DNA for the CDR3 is TGCAGCGCCGGTTCAGAGACCCAGTACTTC.

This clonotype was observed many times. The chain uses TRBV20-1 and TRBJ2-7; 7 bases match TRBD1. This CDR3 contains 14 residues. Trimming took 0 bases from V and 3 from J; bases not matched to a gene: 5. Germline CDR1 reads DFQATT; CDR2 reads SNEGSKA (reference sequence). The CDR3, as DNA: TGCAGTGCTAGAGATAGGGACAGTGTCTACGAGCAGTACTTC. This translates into CSARDRDSVYEQYF.

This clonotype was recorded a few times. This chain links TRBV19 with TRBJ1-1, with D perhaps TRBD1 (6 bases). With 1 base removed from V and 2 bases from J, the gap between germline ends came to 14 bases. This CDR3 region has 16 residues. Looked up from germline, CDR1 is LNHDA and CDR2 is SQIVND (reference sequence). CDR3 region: CASSIVQGPTNTEAFF. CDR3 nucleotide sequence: TGTGCCAGTAGTATAGTACAGGGACCAACCAACACTGAAGCTTTCTTT.

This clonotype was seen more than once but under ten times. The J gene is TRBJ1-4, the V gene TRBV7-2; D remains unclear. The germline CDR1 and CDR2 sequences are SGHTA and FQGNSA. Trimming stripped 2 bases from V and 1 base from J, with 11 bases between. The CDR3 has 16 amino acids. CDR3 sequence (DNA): TGTGCCAGCAGCTTATTGTCAGCGGGAACTAATGAAAAACTGTTTTTT. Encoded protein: CASSLLSAGTNEKLFF.

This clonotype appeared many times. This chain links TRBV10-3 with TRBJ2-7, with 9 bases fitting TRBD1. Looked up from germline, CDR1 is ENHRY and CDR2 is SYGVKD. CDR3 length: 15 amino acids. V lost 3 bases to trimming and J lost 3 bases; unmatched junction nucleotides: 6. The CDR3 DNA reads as TGTGCCATCAGTGACTCCCGGGACAGGGTCTACGAGCAGTACTTC. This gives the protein CAISDSRDRVYEQYF.

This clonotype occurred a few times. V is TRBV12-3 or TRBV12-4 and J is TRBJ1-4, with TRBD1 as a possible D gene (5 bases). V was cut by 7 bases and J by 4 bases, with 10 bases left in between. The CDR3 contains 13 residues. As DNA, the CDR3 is TGTGCCAGCAACCGACAGATTAATGAAAAACTGTTTTTT. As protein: CASNRQINEKLFF.

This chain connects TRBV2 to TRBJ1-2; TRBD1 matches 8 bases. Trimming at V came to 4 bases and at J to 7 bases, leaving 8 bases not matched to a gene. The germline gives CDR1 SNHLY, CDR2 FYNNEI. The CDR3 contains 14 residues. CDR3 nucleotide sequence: TGTGCCAGCAGTGCAGGGGGCCGGGGAGGTGGCTACACCTTC. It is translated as CASSAGGRGGGYTF.